The entry below describes one TCR beta chain. Sequencing was performed with immunoSEQ multiplex PCR; in TCRdb, only in-frame clones are kept and a portion is missing. The sample contains roughly 30,000 clones, about 86% of which appear only once. This CDR3 is 16 amino acids long. The J segment lost 3 bases and the V segment lost 8 bases, leaving 15 bases of the junction unmatched. CDR1 and CDR2 from the germline V gene are SGHVS and FQNEAQ. This sample is drawn from a study of OX40 agonist ivuxolimab in advanced cancers. Overall study: Intravenous ivuxolimab at 0.01 to 10 mg/kg was given to patients every 2 weeks.

The chain recombines TRBV7-8 with TRBJ2-5, with 7 bases lining up with TRBD2. The clonotype comes from an adult with an advanced solid tumor such as melanoma, head and neck, liver or kidney cancer. Sequences were derived from CD4+ or CD8+ T cells sorted from blood, sampled in a trial of the OX40 agonist ivuxolimab. The CDR3 spells CASRPTGGGEKETQYF. The CDR3 DNA sequence: TGTGCCAGCCGTCCTACGGGTGGGGGGGAGAAAGAGACCCAGTACTTC.